The 28 T cell receptor beta chains below all came from one sample that was sequenced in a study of CD8 T cells in ankylosing spondylitis. General observations from the study: For ankylosing spondylitis blood, a TCR beta motif of under 10 highly homologous variants appeared characteristic.

No cognate antigen is known for these TCRs. Via MiXCR, TCRdb re-called the 5' RACE reads, giving one row per CDR3 protein. The sample yields approximately 400,000 distinct CDR3 sequences, over 15% seen once. Source material: blood, either unsorted or a sorted T cell fraction (not recorded which). Every receptor here comes from a male donor with ankylosing spondylitis.

This rearrangement joins TRBV28 to TRBJ2-7, with 10 bases fitting TRBD2. Germline CDR1 and CDR2: MDHEN and SYDVKM. The length of the CDR3 is 15 residues. The V and J ends lost 3 bases and 1 base, in that order; junction bases with no gene match: 3. The CDR3 is CASSLEREGSYEQYF. CDR3 DNA: TGTGCCAGCAGTTTGGAGCGGGAGGGATCCTACGAGCAGTACTTC.

The V and J genes are TRBV6-1 and TRBJ1-1; 8 bases are a match to TRBD1. The CDR3 has 14 residues. The V gene's germline CDR1 is MNHNS and CDR2 SASEGT. Trimming cost V 6 bases and J 10 bases; bases outside gene matches: 13. The CDR3 here is CASRAPGQASVAFF. The CDR3 region has the DNA TGTGCCAGCAGAGCACCGGGACAGGCCTCCGTAGCTTTCTTT.

The chain links TRBV3-1 to TRBJ2-5; 8 bases map to TRBD2. CDR1 is LGHDT, CDR2 YNNKEL, per germline (reference sequence). The junction had 10 bases not matched to a gene; V was cut back by 3 bases and J by 1 base. The CDR3 has 17 residues. The CDR3 DNA reads as TGTGCCAGCAGCCACCCCACCCTACTAGCGGCCCAAGAGACCCAGTACTTC. This translates into CASSHPTLLAAQETQYF.

Ten or more counts support this clonotype. The rearrangement links TRBV2 to TRBJ2-7; no reliable D call. V dropped 5 bases and J dropped 5 bases, with 7 bases sitting between them. CDR1 and CDR2 from the germline V gene are SNHLY and FYNNEI. The CDR3 length is 11 residues. The CDR3 coding sequence is TGTGCCAGCAGTCGCTTGGACGAGCAGTACTTC. Translated: CASSRLDEQYF.

This rearrangement joins TRBV13 to TRBJ2-1; D gene unclear. V gave up 2 bases and J gave up 12 bases, with 17 bases separating them. Germline V gene data show CDR1 as PRHDT and CDR2 as FYEKMQ (reference sequence). The CDR3 extends over 14 amino acids. CDR3 sequence: CASSLPRAASGQFF. CDR3 sequence (DNA): TGTGCCAGCAGCTTACCCCGGGCAGCCAGTGGGCAGTTCTTC.

This chain connects TRBV20-1 to TRBJ1-2; 8 nucleotides match TRBD1. Germline assignment: CDR1 DFQATT and CDR2 SNEGSKA (reference sequence). The CDR3 consists of 13 residues. V was clipped by 4 bases and J by 2 bases; unmatched bases: 3. CDR3 protein: CSATQGANYGYTF. The CDR3 nucleotides are TGCAGTGCTACCCAGGGGGCCAACTATGGCTACACCTTC.

In this sample, this clonotype turned up many times. This sequence joins TRBV6-6 and TRBJ1-6; weak D call: TRBD1 (6 bases). The CDR3 spans 12 residues. V was cut by 6 bases and J by 7 bases, with 7 bases left in between. Germline loops: CDR1 MNHNY, CDR2 SVGAGI (reference sequence). CDR3 DNA sequence: TGTGCCAGCAGCACAGGGAATTCACCCCTCCACTTT. Translating it yields CASSTGNSPLHF.

The V and J genes are TRBV7-9 and TRBJ2-1; D perhaps matches TRBD1 (6 bases). The CDR3 length is 14 residues. Germline values: CDR1 SEHNR, CDR2 FQNEAQ (reference sequence). Trimming removed 8 bases at V and 1 base at J, with 12 bases between. The CDR3 nucleotides read TGTGCCAGCTTCCGGGGACAATCCTACAATGAGCAGTTCTTC. Protein sequence: CASFRGQSYNEQFF.

The V and J genes are TRBV5-1 and TRBJ2-7; D is unresolved. This CDR3 contains 12 residues. Per germline, CDR1 SGHRS and CDR2 YFSETQ. Trimming left V 3 bases short and J 1 base short, with 5 bases between. CDR3 protein: CASSSPSYEQYF. The CDR3 DNA reads as TGCGCCAGCAGCTCTCCTTCCTACGAGCAGTACTTC.

The table lists this clonotype with many counts. V usage is TRBV29-1 and J usage is TRBJ2-7; tentatively, D is TRBD2 (6 bases). The CDR3 covers 13 residues. Germline V gene lookup returns CDR1 SQVTM and CDR2 ANQGSEA. V was shortened by 1 base and J by 4 bases, with 11 bases between the two germline ends. CDR3 sequence (DNA): TGCAGCGTTGAAGGGGCGGGAAGGTACGAGCAGTACTTC. This gives the protein CSVEGAGRYEQYF.

The J gene is TRBJ1-6, the V gene TRBV6-1; 9 bases are shared with TRBD1. The CDR3 contains 15 residues. Trimming cost V 6 bases and J 9 bases; bases outside gene matches: 9. Germline CDR1 is MNHNS and CDR2 is SASEGT. The DNA of the CDR3 is TGTGCCAGCAGAACAAAGACAGGGGGGAGTTCACCCCTCCACTTT. This codes for CASRTKTGGSSPLHF.

The chain recombines TRBV5-1 with TRBJ1-4; D is unresolved. This CDR3 is built from 13 residues. Germline assignment: CDR1 SGHRS and CDR2 YFSETQ. V was shortened by 0 bases and J by 8 bases, with 8 bases between the two germline ends. This CDR3 is CASSLGVGEKLFF. The CDR3 DNA reads TGCGCCAGCAGCTTGGGGGTTGGGGAAAAACTGTTTTTT.

This rearrangement joins TRBV15 to TRBJ2-1, with D tentatively TRBD2 (6 bases). CDR1 and CDR2 (germline): LNHNV, YYDKDF (reference sequence). V lost 1 base and J lost 8, with 18 bases in between. CDR3 length: 16 amino acids. The CDR3: CATSRGQGGASDEQFF. In DNA form, the CDR3 reads TGTGCCACCAGCAGAGGACAAGGAGGGGCTAGCGATGAGCAGTTCTTC.

This clonotype has only a few counts. The CDR3 DNA is TGCGCCAGCAGCTTAGAGTTTCGACAGGTGAACACTGAAGCTTTCTTT. It encodes CASSLEFRQVNTEAFF. The chain carries TRBV5-1 and TRBJ1-1; D may be TRBD1 (6 bases). Between the trimmed V and J ends, which lost 2 bases and 0 bases, there was a span of 14 bases. The CDR3 has 16 amino acids. Germline CDR1 SGHRS, CDR2 YFSETQ.

This clonotype was detected many times. The chain links TRBV7-9 to TRBJ2-2; maybe TRBD1 (6 bases). V lost 5 bases to trimming and J lost 4 bases, with 17 bases between them. CDR1 SEHNR and CDR2 FQNEAQ come from the germline V gene (reference sequence). CDR3 length: 16 amino acids. The CDR3 coding sequence is TGTGCCAGCAGCGCCAGAATCGGGACACTCACCGGGGAGCTGTTTTTT. It specifies CASSARIGTLTGELFF. The complete variable domain, with remaining parts taken from reference TRBV7-9 and TRBJ2-2, reads DTGVSQNPRHKITKRGQNVTFRCDPISEHNRLYWYRQTLGQGPEFLTYFQNEAQLEKSRLLSDRFSAERPKGSFSTLEIQRTEQGDSAMYLCASSARIGTLTGELFFGEGSRLTVL.

This clonotype was seen more than once but under ten times. The CDR3 reads CASSYSRLAGGSTDTQYF. The CDR3 DNA follows: TGTGCCAGCAGTTACTCCCGGCTAGCGGGAGGAAGCACAGATACGCAGTATTTT. V is TRBV6-5 and J is TRBJ2-3; 11 bases line up with TRBD2. The trim removed 0 bases at V and 0 bases at J, leaving 5 bases unmatched. This CDR3 spans 18 amino acids. Germline assignment: CDR1 MNHEY and CDR2 SVGAGI.

This clonotype was found many times. DNA for the CDR3: TGCGCCAGCAGCCCAGGACCTAGCACAGATACGCAGTATTTT. Translation: CASSPGPSTDTQYF. This chain links TRBV5-1 with TRBJ2-3; D remains unclear. The ends were cut back, 4 bases at V and 0 bases at J, with 9 bases in the middle. This CDR3 has 14 residues. Germline V gene data show CDR1 as SGHRS and CDR2 as YFSETQ. Looking up the rest from reference TRBV5-1 and TRBJ2-3 gives the full variable domain: KAGVTQTPRYLIKTRGQQVTLSCSPISGHRSVSWYQQTPGQGLQFLFEYFSETQRNKGNFPGRFSGRQFSNSRSEMNVSTLELGDSALYLCASSPGPSTDTQYFGPGTRLTVL.

This clonotype was seen many times. The V call is TRBV28, the J call TRBJ2-7; D unclear. CDR3 length: 15 residues. Per germline, CDR1 MDHEN and CDR2 SYDVKM. V was shortened by 6 bases and J by 2 bases, with 17 bases between the two germline ends. The CDR3 spells CASSSPGGATYEQYF. CDR3 sequence (DNA): TGTGCCAGCAGCTCGCCCGGCGGAGCCACCTACGAGCAGTACTTC.

This clonotype was counted a few times. The chain employs TRBV6-4 and TRBJ1-4, with D possibly matching TRBD1 (6 bases). Trimming removed 2 bases from V and 8 bases from J, with 18 bases in between. The CDR3 consists of 16 residues. CDR1 is MRHNA, CDR2 SNTAGT, per germline. The CDR3 DNA reads TGTGCCAGCAGTGACGGTTGTGGGGGCCTTCGGGAAAAACTGTTTTTT. Its translation: CASSDGCGGLREKLFF.

A few counts support this clonotype. CDR3 protein: CASSRIVGQVLNQPQHF. DNA of the CDR3: TGTGCCAGCAGTCGAATTGTAGGACAGGTTCTAAATCAGCCCCAGCATTTT. The chain uses TRBV6-1 and TRBJ1-5, with TRBD1 matching 7 bases. Trimming removed 5 bases from V and 4 bases from J; junction bases left unmatched: 14. CDR1 and CDR2 (germline): MNHNS, SASEGT. The CDR3 is 17 amino acids.

The table lists this clonotype with a few counts. The CDR3 DNA sequence: TGTGCCAGCAGCATAGGACAGCCCAACACTGAAGCTTTCTTT. Translated: CASSIGQPNTEAFF. The chain employs TRBV7-2 and TRBJ1-1, with D maybe TRBD1 (6 bases). The length of the CDR3 is 14 residues. CDR1 and CDR2 from the germline V gene are SGHTA and FQGNSA. V lost 5 bases and J lost 2, with 12 bases in between.

The chain uses TRBV5-1 and TRBJ2-3; D remains ambiguous. V lost 1 base, J lost 1 base, and 10 bases lay in between. In germline, CDR1 is SGHRS, CDR2 YFSETQ. CDR3 length: 15 amino acids. CDR3 in DNA: TGCGCCAGCAGCTTGAATCCGGGTGGCACAGATACGCAGTATTTT. Translated, it gives CASSLNPGGTDTQYF.

This sequence joins TRBV6-1 and TRBJ1-5; 9 bases agree with TRBD1. In germline, CDR1 is MNHNS, CDR2 SASEGT. V trimming: 0 bases; J trimming: 7 bases; junction bases outside the gene matches: 7. This CDR3 has 16 residues. The CDR3 sequence is CASSEALLQGAQPQHF. For the CDR3, the DNA is TGTGCCAGCAGTGAAGCGCTTCTACAGGGGGCCCAGCCCCAGCATTTT.

This chain connects TRBV5-1 to TRBJ2-5; 8 nucleotides align to TRBD2. From germline, CDR1 is SGHRS and CDR2 YFSETQ. Trimming at V came to 4 bases and at J to 0 bases, leaving 8 bases not matched to a gene. CDR3 length: 16 residues. The CDR3 nucleotides read TGCGCCAGCAGCACTGAAGCGGGGGTGTACCAAGAGACCCAGTACTTC. This sequence encodes CASSTEAGVYQETQYF.

J is TRBJ2-1 and V is TRBV3-1; maybe TRBD2 (6 bases). Trimming removed 4 bases at V and 5 bases at J, with 15 bases between. This CDR3 region has 15 residues. CDR1 is LGHDT, CDR2 YNNKEL, per germline (reference sequence). DNA for the CDR3: TGTGCCAGCAGCCTGGGACTCCCTCCTCACAATGAGCAGTTCTTC. The encoded protein is CASSLGLPPHNEQFF.

This clonotype has a handful of counts. The genes are TRBV12-3 or TRBV12-4 and TRBJ2-7; 7 nucleotides agree with TRBD2. The CDR3 is made up of 13 amino acids. V was clipped by 2 bases and J by 5 bases; unmatched bases: 3. CDR3 DNA sequence: TGTGCCAGCAGTTTATGGGGGGGTCACGAGCAGTACTTC. Its protein is CASSLWGGHEQYF.

This sequence joins TRBV3-1 and TRBJ2-2; maybe TRBD2 (6 bases). CDR3 length: 16 amino acids. V dropped 5 bases and J dropped 3 bases, with 16 bases sitting between them. The germline CDR1 and CDR2 sequences are LGHDT and YNNKEL (reference sequence). CDR3 DNA sequence: TGTGCCAGCAGCGGGGACTTTTGGGAAGACACCGGGGAGCTGTTTTTT. This translates into CASSGDFWEDTGELFF.

The chain employs TRBV19 and TRBJ1-3; 8 bases fit TRBD1. CDR1 LNHDA and CDR2 SQIVND come from the germline V gene (reference sequence). The CDR3 loop spans 12 amino acids. V dropped 8 bases and J dropped 3; count of bases not matched to a gene: 0. CDR3 coding DNA: TGTGCCAGTGACAGGGGTGGAAACACCATATATTTT. It encodes CASDRGGNTIYF.